This TCR beta chain was recovered during a study of T cells after somatic rescue of genetic block. The CDR3 has 16 residues. Germline CDR1 LNHDA, CDR2 SQIVND (reference sequence). Unmatched junction bases numbered 11, after V lost 5 bases and J lost 3 bases. Profiled with immunoSEQ multiplex PCR; TCRdb holds only in-frame clones, not every one. The repertoire has 45,000 to 55,000 clones, around 96% of them found once; the top ten carry more than 0.075%. What was sequenced was peripheral blood mononuclear cells (PBMCs). V and J are TRBV19 and TRBJ2-5; 8 nucleotides align to TRBD1. This TCR was recovered from a child under two years old. CDR3 in DNA: TGTGCCAGTAGTCTAGGGACAGGCCTTCACAAAGAGACCCAGTACTTC. Its protein product is CASSLGTGLHKETQYF.